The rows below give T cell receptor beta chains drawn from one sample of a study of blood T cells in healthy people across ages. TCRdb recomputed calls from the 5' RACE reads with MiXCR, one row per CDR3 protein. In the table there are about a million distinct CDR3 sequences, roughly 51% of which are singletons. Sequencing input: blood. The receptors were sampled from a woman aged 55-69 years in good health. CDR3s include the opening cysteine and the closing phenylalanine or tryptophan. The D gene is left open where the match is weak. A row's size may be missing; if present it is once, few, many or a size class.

cdr3_nt: TGTGCTAGTGGTTTGGGGACTACGGATTACAATGAGCAGTTCTTC; cdr3_aa: CASGLGTTDYNEQFF; j_call: TRBJ2-1; clone_size: .; d_call: .; v_call: TRBV12-5
cdr3_nt: TGTGCCACCAGTGATAACATTTCGCCCCGCATTCAGTACTTC; cdr3_aa: CATSDNISPRIQYF; j_call: TRBJ2-4; clone_size: .; d_call: .; v_call: TRBV24-1
cdr3_nt: TGTGCCAGCAGTGAATACGCTAACGCGGCTTTCTTT; cdr3_aa: CASSEYANAAFF; j_call: TRBJ1-1; clone_size: few; d_call: .; v_call: TRBV6-1
cdr3_nt: TGTGCCGTTCCGACCCTGAACACCGGGGAGCTGTTTTTT; cdr3_aa: CAVPTLNTGELFF; j_call: TRBJ2-2; clone_size: .; d_call: .; v_call: TRBV2
cdr3_nt: TGTGCCAGCAGATGGGGCTATAGTGGCTACACCTTC; cdr3_aa: CASRWGYSGYTF; j_call: TRBJ1-2; clone_size: .; d_call: .; v_call: TRBV27
cdr3_nt: TGTGCCAGCAAGGACAGGGCGGGGAATGAGCAGTTCTTC; cdr3_aa: CASKDRAGNEQFF; j_call: TRBJ2-1; clone_size: .; d_call: TRBD1; v_call: TRBV2
cdr3_nt: TGTGCCAGCAAGCTCACCGGCTTTGGGGCCCCCCTCGAGCAGTACTTC; cdr3_aa: CASKLTGFGAPLEQYF; j_call: TRBJ2-7; clone_size: .; d_call: .; v_call: TRBV6-5
cdr3_nt: TGTGCCAGCACCCCAGGGGTCTACGAGCAGTACTTC; cdr3_aa: CASTPGVYEQYF; j_call: TRBJ2-7; clone_size: few; d_call: .; v_call: TRBV5-5
cdr3_nt: TGTGCCAGCAGGGAAGCGGGAGGGCGTGATACGCAGTATTTT; cdr3_aa: CASREAGGRDTQYF; j_call: TRBJ2-3; clone_size: .; d_call: TRBD2; v_call: TRBV6-2/TRBV6-3
cdr3_nt: TGCGCCAGCAGCTTGGATTCCAGCGGCCCTCGGGAGCAGTACTTC; cdr3_aa: CASSLDSSGPREQYF; j_call: TRBJ2-5; clone_size: .; d_call: .; v_call: TRBV5-1
cdr3_nt: TGTGCCAGCTCACCATTAGTAGGGTCGACCTACGAGCAGTACTTC; cdr3_aa: CASSPLVGSTYEQYF; j_call: TRBJ2-7; clone_size: .; d_call: .; v_call: TRBV18
cdr3_nt: TGTGCCAGCAGTTTGATGGAGACCCAGTACTTC; cdr3_aa: CASSLMETQYF; j_call: TRBJ2-5; clone_size: many; d_call: .; v_call: TRBV12-3/TRBV12-4
cdr3_nt: TGTGCCACCACGACAGTTTCCTACAATGAGCAGTACTTC; cdr3_aa: CATTTVSYNEQYF; j_call: TRBJ2-7; clone_size: once; d_call: .; v_call: TRBV28
cdr3_nt: TGCAGTGTCCAAACTCCGAGCGGGACCCTTCTTGGGCAGTACTTC; cdr3_aa: CSVQTPSGTLLGQYF; j_call: TRBJ2-7; clone_size: few; d_call: TRBD2; v_call: TRBV20-1
cdr3_nt: TGTGCCAGCAGCCACAGGGGACAGGGGAACGGGTACGAGCAGTACTTC; cdr3_aa: CASSHRGQGNGYEQYF; j_call: TRBJ2-7; clone_size: .; d_call: TRBD1; v_call: TRBV3-1
cdr3_nt: TGCGCCAGCAGTAGGGTGGGGGGCGAGCAGTACTTC; cdr3_aa: CASSRVGGEQYF; j_call: TRBJ2-7; clone_size: .; d_call: .; v_call: TRBV5-1
cdr3_nt: TGTGCCAGCAGTTTTGGGCGGGCTAGCACAGATACGCAGTATTTT; cdr3_aa: CASSFGRASTDTQYF; j_call: TRBJ2-3; clone_size: few; d_call: .; v_call: TRBV12-3/TRBV12-4
cdr3_nt: TGTGCCAGCAGCCGAGACCAGGGTTCCTATGGCTACACCTTC; cdr3_aa: CASSRDQGSYGYTF; j_call: TRBJ1-2; clone_size: few; d_call: .; v_call: TRBV7-2
cdr3_nt: TGCAGCGTTACTAGCGGGAGGGAGACCCAGTACTTC; cdr3_aa: CSVTSGRETQYF; j_call: TRBJ2-5; clone_size: few; d_call: TRBD2; v_call: TRBV29-1
cdr3_nt: TGCAGTGCTAGAGAAACCGGGAGGGCCCGTGGAGATACGCAGTATTTT; cdr3_aa: CSARETGRARGDTQYF; j_call: TRBJ2-3; clone_size: few; d_call: TRBD2; v_call: TRBV20-1
cdr3_nt: TGCAGTCAGAGGCGCGGGAGTTCCGCAGATACGCAGTATTTT; cdr3_aa: CSQRRGSSADTQYF; j_call: TRBJ2-3; clone_size: few; d_call: TRBD2; v_call: TRBV20-1
cdr3_nt: TGCAGCGCCCGATGGCAGGGGAACGAAAAACTGTTTTTT; cdr3_aa: CSARWQGNEKLFF; j_call: TRBJ1-4; clone_size: .; d_call: .; v_call: TRBV29-1
cdr3_nt: TGTGCCAGCAGCCCTCGGTTGGCGGGCCAGAGGGATACGCAGTATTTT; cdr3_aa: CASSPRLAGQRDTQYF; j_call: TRBJ2-3; clone_size: few; d_call: .; v_call: TRBV7-9
cdr3_nt: TGTGCCAGCAGCTTGCGTGGACAGTTCCTGTTTTTT; cdr3_aa: CASSLRGQFLFF; j_call: TRBJ1-4; clone_size: .; d_call: .; v_call: TRBV7-8
cdr3_nt: TGTGCCAGCAGTGGGGCCGGGAGTCGGTACGAGCAGTACTTC; cdr3_aa: CASSGAGSRYEQYF; j_call: TRBJ2-7; clone_size: .; d_call: .; v_call: TRBV28
cdr3_nt: TGTGCCTGGAGTAACGGACAGAGCAACACTGAAGCTTCCTTT; cdr3_aa: CAWSNGQSNTEASF; j_call: TRBJ1-1; clone_size: .; d_call: .; v_call: TRBV30
cdr3_nt: TGCAGTGCTAGGCGGGGCGGTCAGGGGGTCCCCTACAATGAGCAGTACTTC; cdr3_aa: CSARRGGQGVPYNEQYF; j_call: TRBJ2-7; clone_size: .; d_call: .; v_call: TRBV20-1
cdr3_nt: TGTGCCAGCAGTTTGGTCCCCCGGAGAGGGCAGTATTTT; cdr3_aa: CASSLVPRRGQYF; j_call: TRBJ2-3; clone_size: .; d_call: .; v_call: TRBV28
cdr3_nt: TGTGCCAGCAGCGGCCCGGCGGGGAGCCCCGTCGAAAAACTGTTTTTT; cdr3_aa: CASSGPAGSPVEKLFF; j_call: TRBJ1-4; clone_size: .; d_call: .; v_call: TRBV7-8
cdr3_nt: TGTGCCAGCAGTTTTTTCCCGGGACAGCCTTCGGATTCACCCCTCCACTTT; cdr3_aa: CASSFFPGQPSDSPLHF; j_call: TRBJ1-6; clone_size: .; d_call: TRBD1; v_call: TRBV27
cdr3_nt: TGCGCCAGCAGTCCCTCGGTGCAGATACAAGTTGAAAAACTGTTTTTT; cdr3_aa: CASSPSVQIQVEKLFF; j_call: TRBJ1-4; clone_size: .; d_call: .; v_call: TRBV6-4
cdr3_nt: TGCGCCAGCAGCCTAAGACAGGGGAAAGGTTACGAGCAGTACTTC; cdr3_aa: CASSLRQGKGYEQYF; j_call: TRBJ2-7; clone_size: .; d_call: TRBD1; v_call: TRBV4-3
cdr3_nt: TGCGCCAGCAGCCCCAGAGGCAGCTCTGGGGCCAACGTCCTGACTTTC; cdr3_aa: CASSPRGSSGANVLTF; j_call: TRBJ2-6; clone_size: .; d_call: .; v_call: TRBV4-3
cdr3_nt: TGTGCCAGCAGCTTATTGGGACTAGCGGGAGTTGGATCCTACAATGAGCAGTACTTC; cdr3_aa: CASSLLGLAGVGSYNEQYF; j_call: TRBJ2-7; clone_size: .; d_call: TRBD2; v_call: TRBV7-2
cdr3_nt: TGTGCCAGCAGTTGGGGCCGAACAAGCACAGATACGCAGTATTTT; cdr3_aa: CASSWGRTSTDTQYF; j_call: TRBJ2-3; clone_size: .; d_call: .; v_call: TRBV6-6
cdr3_nt: TGCAGTGCTAGTAAAGCCCGGCGGGATGAGCAGTTCTTC; cdr3_aa: CSASKARRDEQFF; j_call: TRBJ2-1; clone_size: .; d_call: .; v_call: TRBV20-1
cdr3_nt: TGCAGTGCTAGGGGGGACGGCTTTCAGGATGAGCAGTTCTTC; cdr3_aa: CSARGDGFQDEQFF; j_call: TRBJ2-1; clone_size: once; d_call: .; v_call: TRBV20-1
cdr3_nt: TGCGCCAGCAGCCAAGGCCCTCGGACAGACCAAGAGACCCAGTACTTC; cdr3_aa: CASSQGPRTDQETQYF; j_call: TRBJ2-5; clone_size: few; d_call: .; v_call: TRBV4-1